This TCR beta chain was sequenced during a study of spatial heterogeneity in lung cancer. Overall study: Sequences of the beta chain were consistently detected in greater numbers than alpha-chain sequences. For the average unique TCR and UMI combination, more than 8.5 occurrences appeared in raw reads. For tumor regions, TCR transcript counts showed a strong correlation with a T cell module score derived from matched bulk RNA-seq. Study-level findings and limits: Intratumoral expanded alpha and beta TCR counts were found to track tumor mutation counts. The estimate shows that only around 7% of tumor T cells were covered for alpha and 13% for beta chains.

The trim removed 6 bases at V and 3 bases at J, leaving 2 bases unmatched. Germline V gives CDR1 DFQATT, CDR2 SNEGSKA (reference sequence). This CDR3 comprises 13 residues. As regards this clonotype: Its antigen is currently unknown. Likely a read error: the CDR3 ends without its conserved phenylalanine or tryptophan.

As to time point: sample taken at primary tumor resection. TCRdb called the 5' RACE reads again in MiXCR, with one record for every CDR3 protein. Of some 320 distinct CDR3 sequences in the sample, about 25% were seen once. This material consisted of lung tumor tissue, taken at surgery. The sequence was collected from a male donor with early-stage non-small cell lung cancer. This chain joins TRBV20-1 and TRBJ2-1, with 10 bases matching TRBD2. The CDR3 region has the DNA TGCAGTGCACGGACTAGCGGCTACAATGAGCAGTTCCTC. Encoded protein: CSARTSGYNEQFL.